This TCR beta chain was retrieved from a study of T cell responses to AZD1222 COVID-19 vaccine. Findings of the study overall: The breadth and depth of Spike-specific TCRs increased once two AZD1222 doses had been given. The donor cohort was predominantly white British with a female majority, and clonal diversity may have been underestimated. CD4 TCRs associated with vaccination spanned spike, dominating at 160-218 and 743-854.

Between the trimmed V and J ends, which lost 7 bases and 3 bases, there was a span of 9 bases. The CDR3 contains 11 residues. The germline gives CDR1 DFQATT, CDR2 SNEGSKA (reference sequence). As to this clone: Its matching antigen is unknown.

Measured with immunoSEQ multiplex PCR; TCRdb has only the in-frame clones, and not every one. There are 100,000 to 140,000 clones in the sample; around nine tenths occur only once, and about 6.8% lies in the top ten. The source is an adult who received the AZD1222 COVID-19 vaccine. The gene calls are TRBV20-1 and TRBJ1-2; D remains ambiguous. The sequencing here drew on peripheral blood, taken 28 days after the second AZD1222 dose. DNA for the CDR3: TGCAGTGTAGACGGCCACTATGGCTACACCTTC. It translates to CSVDGHYGYTF.